The 24 T cell receptor beta chains reported below all come from one sample, sequenced in a study of T cell responses to AZD1222 COVID-19 vaccine. Clones were sequenced by immunoSEQ multiplex PCR, and TCRdb holds only the in-frame ones, with some missing. This sample has tens of thousands of clones, with about four fifths found just once. This specimen consisted of peripheral blood, obtained 28 days after the second AZD1222 dose. These receptors all stem from an adult who received the AZD1222 COVID-19 vaccine.

V is TRBV30 and J is TRBJ1-3; a weak D match, TRBD1 (6 bases). V was cut by 0 bases and J by 3 bases, with 9 bases left in between. The CDR3 has 14 amino acids. Germline assignment: CDR1 GTSNPN and CDR2 SVGIG (reference sequence). The CDR3 sequence is CAWSVGGNGNTIYF. The CDR3, as DNA: TGTGCCTGGAGTGTAGGGGGGAATGGAAACACCATATATTTT.

The chain is built from TRBV7-2 and TRBJ1-5; no reliable D call. Germline CDR1 SGHTA, CDR2 FQGNSA. V was trimmed by 0 bases and J by 7 bases, leaving 13 bases between them. This CDR3 spans 15 amino acids. The CDR3 loop is CASSLAVGAAQPQHF. As DNA, the CDR3 is TGTGCCAGCAGCTTAGCGGTAGGAGCTGCCCAGCCCCAGCATTTT.

CDR3 sequence reads: CASSPRSSYEQYF. CDR3 bases: TGTGCCAGCAGCCCGCGTAGCTCCTACGAGCAGTACTTC. V gene TRBV5-8 combines with J gene TRBJ2-7; D unclear. This CDR3 has 13 residues. Trimming removed 4 bases from V and 0 bases from J, with 8 bases in between. The germline V gene encodes CDR1 SGHTS and CDR2 YDEGEE.

The CDR3 sequence: CAISESGGTYEQYF. CDR3 bases: TGTGCCATCAGTGAGTCGGGGGGAACCTACGAGCAGTACTTC. V is TRBV10-3 and J is TRBJ2-7, with D tentatively TRBD2 (6 bases). V was shortened by 0 bases and J by 2 bases, with 8 bases between the two germline ends. CDR3 length: 14 residues. Germline CDR1 reads ENHRY; CDR2 reads SYGVKD.

This clone turned up a few times. The chain has TRBV9 and TRBJ2-7; D could derive from TRBD1 or TRBD2 (5 bases each). Germline lookup yields CDR1 SGDLS and CDR2 YYNGEE. V lost 1 base and J lost 2, with 13 bases in between. The CDR3 totals 15 residues. The CDR3 DNA is TGTGCCAGCAGCGTATCCCGGGACCCAACCTACGAGCAGTACTTC. Protein: CASSVSRDPTYEQYF.

The CDR3, as DNA: TGCGCCAGCAGCTTGGTGGGGGTTACCCTCCCAGGGGCTGAAGCTTTCTTT. This gives the protein CASSLVGVTLPGAEAFF. The rearrangement links TRBV5-1 to TRBJ1-1, with a possible D match to TRBD1 (6 bases). Per the germline V gene, CDR1 is SGHRS and CDR2 is YFSETQ. The ends were cut back, 0 bases at V and 6 bases at J, with 21 bases in the middle. The CDR3 totals 17 residues.

The chain recombines TRBV19 with TRBJ2-1, with 12 positions matching TRBD2. V was pared by 7 bases and J by 6 bases, with 10 bases of the junction left unmatched. This CDR3 region has 16 residues. The germline gives CDR1 LNHDA, CDR2 SQIVND (reference sequence). The CDR3 region is CASTLGTSGRSNEQFF. The CDR3, as DNA: TGTGCCAGTACCCTCGGTACTAGCGGGAGGTCCAATGAGCAGTTCTTC.

This clone was seen at least ten times. The chain recombines TRBV6-2 or TRBV6-3 with TRBJ2-7, with 9 positions matching TRBD2. Per germline, CDR1 MNHEY and CDR2 SVGEGT. This CDR3 has 14 amino acids. V was clipped by 0 bases and J by 3 bases; unmatched bases: 0. In DNA form, the CDR3 reads TGTGCCAGCAGTTACTCTAGCGGGAGCTACGAGCAGTACTTC. It specifies CASSYSSGSYEQYF.

This chain uses TRBV27 with TRBJ2-5; the D gene is possibly TRBD2 (6 bases). From germline, CDR1 is MNHEY and CDR2 SMNVEV (reference sequence). This CDR3 is 17 amino acids long. Trimming left V 6 bases short and J 5 bases short, with 25 bases between. This CDR3 is CASSPSPWREGGETQYF. DNA for the CDR3: TGTGCCAGCAGCCCCAGCCCCTGGCGGGAAGGCGGGGAGACCCAGTACTTC.

CDR3 in DNA: TGTGCCAGCAGCCCACAAGCTTCCTTGCCCGGAAACACCATATATTTT. It codes for CASSPQASLPGNTIYF. V usage is TRBV16 and J usage is TRBJ1-3; the D is unclear. This CDR3 is 16 amino acids long. V lost 4 bases and J 4 bases, leaving 17 bases between the germline ends. CDR1 and CDR2 from the germline V gene are KGHSY and FQNENV.

The rearrangement joins TRBV4-2 to TRBJ1-2; D ambiguous. Trimming pared 0 bases from V and 5 bases from J, leaving 13 bases between. Germline V gene data show CDR1 as LGHNA and CDR2 as YNFKEQ. The CDR3 is 15 amino acids. The CDR3 DNA follows: TGTGCCAGCAGCCAAGATCCAGACGCGAGGTATGGCTACACCTTC. Its translation is CASSQDPDARYGYTF.

The sample holds a few counts of this clone. CDR3 nucleotides: TGTGCCTGGAGTGCCTCAGACAGGGTCTATGGCTACACCTTC. Translated: CAWSASDRVYGYTF. This chain links TRBV30 with TRBJ1-2; 7 nucleotides align to TRBD1. This CDR3 has 14 amino acids. J lost 4 bases, V lost 1 base, and 6 bases had no gene match. Germline V gives CDR1 GTSNPN, CDR2 SVGIG (reference sequence). Filled out from reference TRBV30 and TRBJ1-2, the complete variable domain reads SQTIHQWPATLVQPVGSPLSLECTVEGTSNPNLYWYRQAAGRGLQLLFYSVGIGQISSEVPQNLSASRPQDRQFILSSKKLLLSDSGFYLCAWSASDRVYGYTFGSGTRLTVV.

V and J are TRBV7-9 and TRBJ2-7, with 7 bases lining up with TRBD1. The CDR3 totals 15 residues. Germline CDR1 reads SEHNR; CDR2 reads FQNEAQ (reference sequence). The V segment lost 5 bases and the J segment 2 bases; nucleotides outside the gene matches: 9. The CDR3 protein is CASSHSQGLTYEQYF. CDR3 coding DNA: TGTGCCAGCAGCCACTCACAGGGGCTAACCTACGAGCAGTACTTC. Complete variable domain (other parts from reference TRBV7-9 and TRBJ2-7): DTGVSQNPRHKITKRGQNVTFRCDPISEHNRLYWYRQTLGQGPEFLTYFQNEAQLEKSRLLSDRFSAERPKGSFSTLEIQRTEQGDSAMYLCASSHSQGLTYEQYFGPGTRLTVT.

The chain has TRBV24-1 and TRBJ2-1; perhaps TRBD2 as D (5 bases). The CDR3 extends over 13 amino acids. Germline V gene lookup returns CDR1 KGHDR and CDR2 SFDVKD. V was cut by 9 bases and J by 7 bases, with 15 bases left in between. The CDR3 loop is CATAMPGTNEQFF. CDR3 coding DNA: TGTGCCACCGCGATGCCGGGAACGAATGAGCAGTTCTTC.

The chain carries TRBV6-1 and TRBJ2-7; TRBD1 aligns across 10 bases. The CDR3 has 14 amino acids. In germline, CDR1 is MNHNS, CDR2 SASEGT. V gave up 3 bases and J gave up 4 bases; unmatched junction bases: 3. This CDR3 reads CASSEPGQGYEQYF. The CDR3 region has the DNA TGTGCCAGCAGTGAGCCGGGACAGGGGTACGAGCAGTACTTC.

This chain uses TRBV28 with TRBJ2-3, with 7 positions matching TRBD2. The trim removed 8 bases at V and 5 bases at J, leaving 10 bases unmatched. The CDR3 is 14 residues long. The germline CDR1 and CDR2 sequences are MDHEN and SYDVKM. Written as DNA, the CDR3 is TGTGCCAGCTTGACTGTAGCGGGCGTAGATACGCAGTATTTT. Residues: CASLTVAGVDTQYF.

The V and J genes are TRBV10-2 and TRBJ2-7; 8 bases are a match to TRBD2. The CDR3 is made up of 15 amino acids. V gave up 6 bases and J gave up 2 bases; unmatched junction bases: 9. Germline V gives CDR1 WSHSY, CDR2 SAAADI. The CDR3 here is CASSLQRETTYEQYF. The CDR3 coding sequence is TGCGCCAGCAGCCTTCAGCGGGAGACCACCTACGAGCAGTACTTC.

The table lists this clone with a count of one. The rearrangement uses TRBV11-2 and TRBJ2-1, with D unresolved. V lost 0 bases and J 6 bases, leaving 12 bases between the germline ends. The CDR3 contains 15 residues. Germline V CDR1 and CDR2: SGHAT, FQNNGV. CDR3 sequence reads: CASSLDPSPSNEQFF. For the CDR3, the DNA is TGTGCCAGCAGCTTAGATCCCAGCCCTTCCAATGAGCAGTTCTTC.

In the case of this clone: At one of its ends the junction is not consistent with the germline gene, which may arise from a read error. The rearrangement joins TRBV7-8 to TRBJ2-2; 8 bases are a match to TRBD2. The CDR3 length is 14 residues. CDR1 is SGHVS, CDR2 FQNEAQ, per germline. In nucleotides, the CDR3 is TGTGCCAGCAGATTAGCGGGACTGGTCGGGGAGCTGTTTTTT. It yields the protein CASRLAGLVGELFF. Looking up the rest from reference TRBV7-8 and TRBJ2-2 gives the full variable domain: GAGVSQSPRYKVAKRGQDVALRCDPISGHVSLFWYQQALGQGPEFLTYFQNEAQLDKSGLPSDRFFAERPEGSVSTLKIQRTQQEDSAVYLCASRLAGLVGELFFGEGSRLTVL.

This chain joins TRBV11-2 and TRBJ1-1; TRBD1 might be the D (6 bases). In germline, CDR1 is SGHAT, CDR2 FQNNGV. V lost 5 bases and J lost 1, with 11 bases in between. CDR3 size: 14 residues. As DNA, the CDR3 is TGTGCCAGCAGCGTACAGGGACCGAACACTGAAGCTTTCTTT. This gives the protein CASSVQGPNTEAFF. Filled out from reference TRBV11-2 and TRBJ1-1, the complete variable domain reads EAGVAQSPRYKIIEKRQSVAFWCNPISGHATLYWYQQILGQGPKLLIQFQNNGVVDDSQLPKDRFSAERLKGVDSTLKIQPAKLEDSAVYLCASSVQGPNTEAFFGQGTRLTVV.

The table lists this clone with a count of one. The chain links TRBV7-8 to TRBJ2-7; D call uncertain. The V and J ends lost 5 bases and 2 bases respectively, with 7 bases between them. The CDR3 has 12 amino acids. Germline values: CDR1 SGHVS, CDR2 FQNEAQ. CDR3 protein: CASSPTAYEQYF. The CDR3 nucleotides read TGTGCCAGCAGCCCCACCGCCTACGAGCAGTACTTC. Supplemented by reference TRBV7-8 and TRBJ2-7, the full variable domain reads GAGVSQSPRYKVAKRGQDVALRCDPISGHVSLFWYQQALGQGPEFLTYFQNEAQLDKSGLPSDRFFAERPEGSVSTLKIQRTQQEDSAVYLCASSPTAYEQYFGPGTRLTVT.

The genes are TRBV5-1 and TRBJ1-1, with 7 bases matching TRBD1. Germline loops: CDR1 SGHRS, CDR2 YFSETQ. CDR3 size: 15 residues. V gave up 4 bases and J gave up 0 bases; unmatched junction bases: 6. The DNA for the CDR3 is TGCGCCAGCAGCGTGACAGGGCTGTTGAACACTGAAGCTTTCTTT. Translated: CASSVTGLLNTEAFF.

This clone was detected only once. The gene calls are TRBV12-5 and TRBJ2-7; no clear D. Trimming shortened V by 3 bases and J by 6 bases, and 12 bases separated the two germline ends. CDR1 LGHNT and CDR2 FRNRAP come from the germline V gene. The CDR3 is 13 amino acids. The CDR3 coding sequence is TGTGCTAGTGGTTTTCCAGGACCCTCCGAGCAGTACTTC. Translated: CASGFPGPSEQYF.

This clone has only one observation. The chain employs TRBV19 and TRBJ1-5, with a tentative D call TRBD1 (5 bases). Germline V gives CDR1 LNHDA, CDR2 SQIVND (reference sequence). V was trimmed by 10 bases and J by 0 bases, leaving 13 bases between them. The CDR3 is made up of 14 amino acids. As DNA, the CDR3 is TGTGCCACCGAGCGGGGGGATAGCAATCAGCCCCAGCATTTT. It yields the protein CATERGDSNQPQHF.